The rows below give T cell receptor beta chains drawn from one sample of a study of CD8 T cells in ankylosing spondylitis. TCRdb re-analysed the 5' RACE reads in MiXCR, keeping a single row per CDR3 protein. The profile shows 150,000 to 200,000 distinct CDR3 sequences, over 10% of them singletons. The specimen was blood, either unsorted or a sorted T cell fraction (not recorded which). The receptor source for this set is a female donor with ankylosing spondylitis or in good health (not recorded which). The conserved cysteine and the conserved F or W are not part of the CDR3 here. The order of the fields is V gene, clone size, D gene, J gene, CDR3 protein. The D gene is left open where the match is weak. Some rows mark clone size as missing; the rest say once, few, many or name a class of expanded clone.

>TRBV19|NA|NA|TRBJ1-2
ASTRVPNYGYT
>TRBV20-1|few|TRBD2|TRBJ2-7
SARSPGGPDEQY
>TRBV7-9|many|NA|TRBJ2-2
ASSWAAGELF
>TRBV25-1|few|NA|TRBJ2-7
ATSQTDDSYEQY
>TRBV5-1|few|NA|TRBJ2-3
ASSNLPTDTQY
>TRBV24-1|many|NA|TRBJ1-4
ATSDSQVNEKLF
>TRBV2|NA|TRBD1|TRBJ1-2
ASSDQQGVIYGYT
>TRBV12-3/TRBV12-4|many|NA|TRBJ2-6
ASSQGAVLT
>TRBV6-2/TRBV6-3|NA|TRBD2|TRBJ2-3
ASSSSRLAGGGTQY
>TRBV12-5|few|NA|TRBJ2-7
ASGSALDEQY
>TRBV7-3|NA|TRBD2|TRBJ2-5
ASSFTSGMPPQY
>TRBV5-8|many|NA|TRBJ1-3
ASSLAGSGNTIY
>TRBV7-2|many|NA|TRBJ1-1
ASSPWSHRLGTEAF
>TRBV29-1|many|NA|TRBJ1-1
SVITGNTEAF
>TRBV19|many|NA|TRBJ2-7
ASRYQTGSAYEQY
>TRBV20-1|many|TRBD2|TRBJ2-1
SARRGDNEQF
>TRBV5-1|NA|NA|TRBJ2-5
ASVDPPGETQY
>TRBV28|many|NA|TRBJ2-3
ASTRGQILDTQY
>TRBV9|many|TRBD2|TRBJ2-2
ASSVSGRAGGELF
>TRBV20-1|many|NA|TRBJ2-1
SARGPGLNEQF
>TRBV4-3|many|NA|TRBJ2-7
ASSQGGDSLREQY
>TRBV11-2|NA|TRBD1|TRBJ1-6
ASSPRDRGLGSPLH
>TRBV5-1|many|NA|TRBJ2-1
ASIETGASSYNEQF
>TRBV7-8|NA|NA|TRBJ2-5
ASSLGGALDETQY
>TRBV20-1|many|TRBD2|TRBJ2-7
SARAAERDYEQY
>TRBV18|NA|NA|TRBJ2-7
ASSPDVDEQY
>TRBV7-9|many|NA|TRBJ1-6
ASSDGNSRYNSPLH
>TRBV7-2|many|NA|TRBJ2-2
ASSLHRESTGELF
>TRBV6-2/TRBV6-3|NA|NA|TRBJ1-5
ASSYSSGPQH
>TRBV11-2|many|TRBD2|TRBJ2-6
ASSPDYSGRWGRSGANVLT
>TRBV29-1|few|TRBD1|TRBJ2-3
SAWTGTTDTQY
>TRBV20-1|many|NA|TRBJ1-1
SASLLGTGNTEAF
>TRBV29-1|many|NA|TRBJ2-7
SVGTRPFEQY
>TRBV15|few|TRBD1|TRBJ1-5
ATSGQGRNQPQH
>TRBV7-2|many|NA|TRBJ2-4
ASSLQDRSLQY
>TRBV6-5|few|NA|TRBJ2-5
ASSSQGRQETQY
>TRBV5-1|NA|NA|TRBJ2-7
ASRLWNLDGEQY